These 21 T cell receptor beta chains were all obtained from the same sample, sequenced in a study of T cell clusters in autoimmune cytopenias. TRB rearrangements were amplified by touch-down multiplex PCR with mixed TRB-A/B primers. Reanalyzing the multiplex PCR reads, TCRdb keeps one entry per CDR3 protein, without DNA. The table lists 2,000 to 3,000 distinct CDR3 sequences. TRB amplification used approximately 0.25 ug of peripheral blood genomic DNA. Sequencing input: peripheral blood. The receptor set was obtained from a human donor with an autoimmune cytopenia or autoimmune hepatitis (not recorded which).

Measured by frequency, this clonotype is medium-sized (0.01 to 0.1%). The chain has TRBV19 and TRBJ2-1; TCRdb gives TRBD1 as the D gene, but with no DNA this cannot be confirmed. This CDR3 has 14 residues. The germline V gene has CDR1 LNHDA and CDR2 SQIVND (reference sequence). The CDR3 loop is CASSRGQSYNEQFF. Using reference TRBV19 and TRBJ2-1 for the parts outside the CDR3, the full variable domain is DGGITQSPKYLFRKEGQNVTLSCEQNLNHDAMYWYRQDPGQGLRLIYYSQIVNDFQKGDIAEGYSVSREKKESFPLTVTSAQKNPTAFYLCASSRGQSYNEQFFGPGTRLTVL.

By frequency, this clonotype is medium-sized. V is TRBV15 and J is TRBJ2-1; TCRdb indicates TRBD1, and absent DNA this call remains unverified. Germline V gene sequence: CDR1 LNHNV, CDR2 YYDKDF (reference sequence). The length of the CDR3 is 15 residues. The CDR3 is CATGRDRGIYNEQFF.

The V call is TRBV24-1, the J call TRBJ2-1; the TCRdb D gene call, TRBD1, has no DNA to confirm it. CDR3 size: 15 residues. In germline, CDR1 is KGHDR, CDR2 SFDVKD. CDR3 region: CATSDPGQGDNEQFF.

The chain couples TRBV6-1 to TRBJ1-5. The CDR3 has 15 amino acids. Germline values: CDR1 MNHNS, CDR2 SASEGT. The CDR3 sequence: CASSEAAGGVQPQHF.

The chain couples TRBV5-1 to TRBJ2-3; TCRdb lists TRBD1, though no DNA is available to test this call. This CDR3 is 13 amino acids long. Germline lookup yields CDR1 SGHRS and CDR2 YFSETQ. CDR3 residues: CASSLTGWDTQYF.

The chain links TRBV6-5 to TRBJ2-3; without DNA, the TCRdb call of TRBD2 cannot be checked. This CDR3 spans 13 amino acids. CDR1 is MNHEY and CDR2 is SVGAGI in the germline V gene. This CDR3 reads CASSYGPQNTQYF.

The chain combines TRBV10-3 with TRBJ2-3; without DNA, the TCRdb call of TRBD2 cannot be checked. Looked up from germline, CDR1 is ENHRY and CDR2 is SYGVKD. The CDR3 consists of 13 residues. This CDR3 is CATGLTSTDTQYF.

This clonotype is deemed medium-sized by its frequency. The rearrangement uses TRBV19 and TRBJ2-6; absent DNA, TCRdb's TRBD1 call cannot be checked. The CDR3 consists of 20 residues. CDR1 is LNHDA, CDR2 SQIVND, per germline (reference sequence). The chain's CDR3 is CASSRFPGTGYDSGANVLTF.

The gene calls are TRBV5-4 and TRBJ2-7; the D gene TCRdb calls, TRBD2, cannot be checked with no DNA. Germline V gene data show CDR1 as SGHNT and CDR2 as YYREEE (reference sequence). The CDR3 consists of 14 residues. The chain's CDR3 is CASRGELGAYEQYF.

The rearrangement uses TRBV6-1 and TRBJ2-7; TCRdb picks TRBD1, but there is no DNA to check that call. CDR3 length equals 15 residues. The germline V gene encodes CDR1 MNHNS and CDR2 SASEGT. Here the CDR3 reads CASSVLGQAFTKQYF.

The rearrangement links TRBV7-6 to TRBJ2-3; TCRdb's assignment of TRBD1 cannot be checked, as there is no DNA. Germline loops: CDR1 SGHVS, CDR2 FNYEAQ. The CDR3 consists of 14 residues. The CDR3 reads CASSRAGDMDTQYF.

The genes are TRBV30 and TRBJ1-1. The CDR3 runs to 14 residues. Germline V gene sequence: CDR1 GTSNPN, CDR2 SVGIG (reference sequence). The CDR3 loop is CAWSKLAPNTEAFF. The variable domain in full, completed from reference TRBV30 and TRBJ1-1, reads SQTIHQWPATLVQPVGSPLSLECTVEGTSNPNLYWYRQAAGRGLQLLFYSVGIGQISSEVPQNLSASRPQDRQFILSSKKLLLSDSGFYLCAWSKLAPNTEAFFGQGTRLTVV.

In terms of frequency, this clonotype is medium-sized. The CDR3 is CASSMGRSNEKLFF. The rearrangement uses TRBV19 and TRBJ1-4. This CDR3 spans 14 amino acids. Germline loops: CDR1 LNHDA, CDR2 SQIVND (reference sequence).

The V gene is TRBV6-2 or TRBV6-3, the J gene TRBJ2-3; the D call of TRBD1 rests on TCRdb alone, since no DNA is present to check it. This CDR3 comprises 15 residues. CDR1 and CDR2 from the germline V gene are MNHEY and SVGEGT. The chain's CDR3 is CASSYNTGRADTQYF.

This clonotype is medium-sized by frequency. The J gene is TRBJ2-3, the V gene TRBV5-4; without DNA, the TCRdb call of TRBD1 cannot be checked. This CDR3 comprises 15 residues. Germline V gene lookup returns CDR1 SGHNT and CDR2 YYREEE (reference sequence). The CDR3 spells CASSSPQGSTDTQYF.

The J gene is TRBJ2-2, the V gene TRBV27; TCRdb designates TRBD2, a call that cannot be tested without DNA. The germline CDR1 and CDR2 sequences are MNHEY and SMNVEV (reference sequence). CDR3 length equals 15 residues. Here the CDR3 reads CASSLRASGTGELFF.

The chain employs TRBV13 and TRBJ2-3; TCRdb calls TRBD1, which cannot be checked without DNA. The CDR3 has 13 residues. The germline CDR1 and CDR2 sequences are PRHDT and FYEKMQ (reference sequence). The CDR3 is CAGYDRSTDTQYF.

The gene calls are TRBV6-6 and TRBJ1-3. CDR3 length equals 13 residues. CDR1 and CDR2 (germline): MNHNY, SVGAGI (reference sequence). CDR3 in amino acids: CASSVGLGGTIYF.

This chain connects TRBV18 to TRBJ2-1. The CDR3 has 13 residues. Germline CDR1 reads KGHSH; CDR2 reads LQKENI. This CDR3 is CASSSQAYNEQFF.

By frequency, this clonotype registers large. The gene calls are TRBV29-1 and TRBJ2-2. Germline V gene lookup returns CDR1 SQVTM and CDR2 ANQGSEA. The CDR3 is 12 residues long. The CDR3 protein is CSVLRVTGELFF.

Its frequency marks this clonotype as medium-sized. The V gene is TRBV29-1, the J gene TRBJ1-4. The germline CDR1 and CDR2 sequences are SQVTM and ANQGSEA. The CDR3 extends over 14 amino acids. The CDR3 sequence is CSVGGGRSNEKLFF.